The sequence of this T cell receptor (beta chain) was determined in a study of immune reconstitution after stem cell transplant in scleroderma. TCRdb independently ran MiXCR on the RT-PCR reads; one entry per CDR3 protein. The sample shows some 3,500 distinct CDR3 sequences, about 6.3% of them seen only once. This CDR3 has 14 residues. CDR1 is MNHEY, CDR2 SVGEGT, per germline. Trimming took off 7 bases at V and 3 bases at J, with 13 bases between the two ends. In its sample, this clonotype is medium-sized. Sample collection was performed before or after autologous hematopoietic stem cell transplantation (not recorded which). The TCR originated in a female donor with systemic sclerosis. V and J are TRBV6-2 or TRBV6-3 and TRBJ2-1; weak D call: TRBD1 (5 bases). The DNA for the CDR3 is TGTGCCAGCACTCTCTGGGGCTTCTACAATGAGCAGTTCTTC. Its protein product is CASTLWGFYNEQFF.